This T cell receptor (beta chain) emerged from a study of T cell responses to AZD1222 COVID-19 vaccine. The study's findings and limits: Most donors were white British, females outnumbered males, and clonal diversity was possibly underestimated. It was only five to seven AZD1222 recipients who were seropositive at baseline. Researchers took repertoire samples only after the peak T cell response had come. In the spike-specific TCR repertoire, nearly half reportedly target unmutated variant regions.

Method: immunoSEQ multiplex PCR; TCRdb's copy keeps in-frame clones and lacks some. The sample includes 150,000 to 200,000 clones, approximately 89% seen only once; the top ten take approximately 1.3%. Remarks on this clone: Its antigen is not known.

This sequence was found in an adult who received the AZD1222 COVID-19 vaccine. Sequenced material: peripheral blood, taken 28 days after the second AZD1222 dose.

For the CDR3, the DNA is TGTGCCAGCAGCCCGAGGAGCCCCACCGGGGAGCTGTTTTTT. It is translated as CASSPRSPTGELFF. The rearrangement joins TRBV13 to TRBJ2-2; D not certain. CDR3 length equals 14 residues. Germline CDR1 reads PRHDT; CDR2 reads FYEKMQ (reference sequence). V was trimmed by 5 bases and J by 4 bases, leaving 11 bases between them.